This T cell receptor (beta chain) was obtained from a study of blood T cells in healthy people across ages. The germline CDR1 and CDR2 sequences are SGHVS and FNYEAQ. This CDR3 is built from 15 residues. J gave up 6 bases and V 5 bases, and 5 bases lay outside the gene matches. Through a sample-barcoded 5' primer and a J-beta primer mix, a second PCR was run for about 6 to 11 cycles. TCRdb itself ran the 5' RACE reads through MiXCR, one entry per CDR3 protein. The sample lists more than 800,000 distinct CDR3 sequences, under 30% occurring once. This clonotype was seen a few times. RNA extraction gave at least 5 micrograms of total RNA per sample.

The J gene is TRBJ2-2, the V gene TRBV7-6; 11 bases align to TRBD1. The source of this sequence is a woman older than 75 in good health. Sequencing was performed on blood. The DNA for the CDR3 is TGTGCCAGCAGCCTGAAGGGACAGGGGGCCGGGGAGCTGTTTTTT. It specifies CASSLKGQGAGELFF.